This TCR beta chain is drawn from a study of regulatory T cells in long-lasting Graves disease. Study context: The term persistent Graves' disease signified upward of 5 years on antithyroid drugs with positive TSH receptor antibodies.

Sequencing libraries for TCR beta were prepared with iRepertoire HTBI primers and Arm-PCR of CDR3 regions. One entry per CDR3 protein results from TCRdb running MiXCR on the multiplex PCR reads. The sample contains 700,000 or so distinct CDR3 sequences, 25% to 30% of which appear only once. This clonotype was recorded many times. Its matching antigen is unknown. Time point described: persistent/refractory GD, antithyroid drugs over 5 years with positive TRAb. With RNA extracted from PBMCs as input, the TCR library was made. The germline V and J ends were trimmed by 6 bases and 0 bases, with 17 bases remaining between them. Germline loops: CDR1 MDHEN, CDR2 SYDVKM. The CDR3 is made up of 16 amino acids. Broader study findings: New patients shared fewer public clonotypes (roughly 1,000) than persistent patients did (about 3,000).

The genes are TRBV28 and TRBJ1-1; D gene unclear. This TCR was sampled from a female donor with Graves disease. This material consisted of peripheral blood mononuclear cells (PBMCs), taken when the disease was refractory, from a patient treated with antithyroid drugs. DNA for the CDR3: TGTGCCAGCAGGATCCGAAGGAAGACGCTGAACACTGAAGCTTTCTTT. Protein: CASRIRRKTLNTEAFF.